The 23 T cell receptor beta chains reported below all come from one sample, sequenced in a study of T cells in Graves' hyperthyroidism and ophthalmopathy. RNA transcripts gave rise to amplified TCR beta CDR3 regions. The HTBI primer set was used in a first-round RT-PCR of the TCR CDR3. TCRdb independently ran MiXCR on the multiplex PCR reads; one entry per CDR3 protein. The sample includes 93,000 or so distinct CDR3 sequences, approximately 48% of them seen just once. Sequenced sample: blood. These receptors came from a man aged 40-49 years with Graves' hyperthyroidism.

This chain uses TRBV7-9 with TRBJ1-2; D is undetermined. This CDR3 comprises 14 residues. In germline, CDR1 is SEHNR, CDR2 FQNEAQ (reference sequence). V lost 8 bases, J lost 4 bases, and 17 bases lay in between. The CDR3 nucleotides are TGTGCCAGCGGCGGCTATGGGTATTTCTATGGCTACACCTTC. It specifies CASGGYGYFYGYTF.

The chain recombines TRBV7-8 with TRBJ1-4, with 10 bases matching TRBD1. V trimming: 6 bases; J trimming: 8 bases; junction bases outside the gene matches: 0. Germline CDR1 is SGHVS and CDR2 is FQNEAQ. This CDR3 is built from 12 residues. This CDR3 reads CASRTGGEKLFF. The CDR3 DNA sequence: TGTGCCAGCAGGACAGGGGGCGAAAAACTGTTTTTT.

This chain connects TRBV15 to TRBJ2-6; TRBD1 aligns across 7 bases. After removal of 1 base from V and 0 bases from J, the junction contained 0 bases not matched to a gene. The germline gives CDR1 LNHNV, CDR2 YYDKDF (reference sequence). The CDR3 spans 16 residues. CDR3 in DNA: TGTGCCACCAGCAGAGCAGGGGGCTCTGGGGCCAACGTCCTGACTTTC. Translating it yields CATSRAGGSGANVLTF.

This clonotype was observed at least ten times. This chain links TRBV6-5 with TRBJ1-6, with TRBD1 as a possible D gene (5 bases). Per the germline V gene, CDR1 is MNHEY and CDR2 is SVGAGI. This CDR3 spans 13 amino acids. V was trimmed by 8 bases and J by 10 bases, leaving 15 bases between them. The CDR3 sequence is CASAGVEGSPLHF. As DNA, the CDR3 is TGTGCCAGCGCGGGGGTAGAGGGATCACCCCTCCACTTT.

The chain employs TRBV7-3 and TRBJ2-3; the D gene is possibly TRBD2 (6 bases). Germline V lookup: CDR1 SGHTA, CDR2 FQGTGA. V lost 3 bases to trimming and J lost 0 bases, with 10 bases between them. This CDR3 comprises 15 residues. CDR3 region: CASSFQGTSTDTQYF. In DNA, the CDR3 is TGTGCCAGCAGCTTTCAAGGGACTAGCACAGATACGCAGTATTTT.

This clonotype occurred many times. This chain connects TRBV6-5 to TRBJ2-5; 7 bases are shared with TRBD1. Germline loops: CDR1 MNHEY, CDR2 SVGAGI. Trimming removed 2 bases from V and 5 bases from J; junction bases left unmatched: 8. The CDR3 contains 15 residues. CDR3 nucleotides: TGTGCCAGCAGTTACGACAGGGCAAGGGGCGAGACCCAGTACTTC. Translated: CASSYDRARGETQYF.

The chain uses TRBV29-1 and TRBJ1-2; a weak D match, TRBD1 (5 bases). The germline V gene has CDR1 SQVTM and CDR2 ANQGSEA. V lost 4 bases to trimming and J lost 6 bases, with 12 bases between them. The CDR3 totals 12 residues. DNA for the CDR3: TGCAGCGTTGCCCTGACAGATCATGGCTACACCTTC. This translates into CSVALTDHGYTF. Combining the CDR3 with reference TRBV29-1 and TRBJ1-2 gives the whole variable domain SAVISQKPSRDICQRGTSLTIQCQVDSQVTMMFWYRQQPGQSLTLIATANQGSEATYESGFVIDKFPISRPNLTFSTLTVSNMSPEDSSIYLCSVALTDHGYTFGSGTRLTVV.

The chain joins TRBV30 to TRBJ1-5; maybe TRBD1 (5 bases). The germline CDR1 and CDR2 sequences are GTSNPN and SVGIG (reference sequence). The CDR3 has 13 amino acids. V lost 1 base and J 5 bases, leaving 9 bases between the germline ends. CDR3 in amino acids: CAWSGTTDQPQHF. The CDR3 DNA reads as TGTGCCTGGAGTGGGACAACCGATCAGCCCCAGCATTTT.

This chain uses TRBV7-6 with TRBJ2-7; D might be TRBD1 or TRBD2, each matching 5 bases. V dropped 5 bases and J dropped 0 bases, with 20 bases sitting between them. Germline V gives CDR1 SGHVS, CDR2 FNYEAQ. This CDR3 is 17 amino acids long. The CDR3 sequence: CASSPSKRGRLSYEQYF. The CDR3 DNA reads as TGTGCCAGCAGCCCCTCGAAAAGGGGACGGCTCTCCTACGAGCAGTACTTC.

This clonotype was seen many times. CDR3 protein: CASSLGGHSTDTQYF. CDR3 coding DNA: TGTGCCAGCAGCTTAGGGGGGCATAGCACAGATACGCAGTATTTT. This sequence joins TRBV11-1 and TRBJ2-3; D may be TRBD1 (6 bases). The germline CDR1 and CDR2 sequences are SGHAT and FQDESV (reference sequence). The CDR3 has 15 amino acids. The ends were cut back, 1 base at V and 0 bases at J, with 8 bases in the middle.

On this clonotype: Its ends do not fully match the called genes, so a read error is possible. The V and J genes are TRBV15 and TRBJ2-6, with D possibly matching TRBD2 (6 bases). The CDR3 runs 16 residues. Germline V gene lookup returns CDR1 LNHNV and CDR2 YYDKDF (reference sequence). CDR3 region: CASSPQRAGGANVLTF. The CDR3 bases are TGTGCCAGCAGCCCCCAGCGGGCAGGGGGGGCCAACGTCCTGACTTTC.

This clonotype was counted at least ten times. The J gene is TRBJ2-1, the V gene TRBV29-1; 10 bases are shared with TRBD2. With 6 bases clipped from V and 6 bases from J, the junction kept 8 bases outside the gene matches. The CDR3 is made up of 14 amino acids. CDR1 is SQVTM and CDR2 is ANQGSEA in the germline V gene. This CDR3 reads CSVLSGRGANEQFF. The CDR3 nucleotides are TGCAGCGTACTAAGCGGGAGGGGGGCCAATGAGCAGTTCTTC.

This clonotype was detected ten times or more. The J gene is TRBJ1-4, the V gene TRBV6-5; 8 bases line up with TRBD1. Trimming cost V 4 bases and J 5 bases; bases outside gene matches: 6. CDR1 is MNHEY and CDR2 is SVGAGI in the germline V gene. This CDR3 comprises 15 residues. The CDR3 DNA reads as TGTGCCAGCAGTTTCTCATACAGGGGGAATGAAAAACTGTTTTTT. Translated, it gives CASSFSYRGNEKLFF.

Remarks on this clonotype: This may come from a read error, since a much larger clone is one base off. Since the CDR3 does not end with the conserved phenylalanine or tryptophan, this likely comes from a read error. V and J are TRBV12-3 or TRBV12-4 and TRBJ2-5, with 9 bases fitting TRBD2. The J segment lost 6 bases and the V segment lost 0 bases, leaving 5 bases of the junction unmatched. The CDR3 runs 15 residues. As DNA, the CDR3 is TGTGCCAGCAGTTTAGCGGCGGGGGGGCCGCAGACCCAGTACTGC. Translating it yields CASSLAAGGPQTQYC.

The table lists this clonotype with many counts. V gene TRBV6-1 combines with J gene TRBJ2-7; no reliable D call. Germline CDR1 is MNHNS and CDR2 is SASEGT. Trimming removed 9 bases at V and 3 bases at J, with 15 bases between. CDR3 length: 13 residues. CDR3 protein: CARSAERNYEQYF. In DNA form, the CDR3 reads TGTGCCAGGTCAGCTGAACGCAACTACGAGCAGTACTTC.

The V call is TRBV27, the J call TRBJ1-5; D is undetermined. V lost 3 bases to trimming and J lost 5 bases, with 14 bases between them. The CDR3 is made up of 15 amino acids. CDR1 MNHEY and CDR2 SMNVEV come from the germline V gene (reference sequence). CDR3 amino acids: CASSLAGNQHQPQHF. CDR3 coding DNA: TGTGCCAGCAGTTTGGCAGGCAACCAGCATCAGCCCCAGCATTTT.

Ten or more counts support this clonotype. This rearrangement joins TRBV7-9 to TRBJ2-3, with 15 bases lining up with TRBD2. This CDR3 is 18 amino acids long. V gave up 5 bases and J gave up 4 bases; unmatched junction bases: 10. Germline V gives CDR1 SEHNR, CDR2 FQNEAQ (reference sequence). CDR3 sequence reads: CASSLGTSGRSTADTQYF. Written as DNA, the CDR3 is TGTGCCAGCAGCCTTGGGACTAGCGGGAGGTCTACCGCAGATACGCAGTATTTT. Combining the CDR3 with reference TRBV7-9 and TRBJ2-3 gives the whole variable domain DTGVSQNPRHKITKRGQNVTFRCDPISEHNRLYWYRQTLGQGPEFLTYFQNEAQLEKSRLLSDRFSAERPKGSFSTLEIQRTEQGDSAMYLCASSLGTSGRSTADTQYFGPGTRLTVL.

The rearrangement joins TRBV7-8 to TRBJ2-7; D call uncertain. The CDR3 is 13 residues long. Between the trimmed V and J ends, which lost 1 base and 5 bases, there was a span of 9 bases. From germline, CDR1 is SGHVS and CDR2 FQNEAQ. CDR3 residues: CASSLGRADEQYV. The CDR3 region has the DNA TGTGCCAGCAGCTTAGGTAGGGCGGACGAGCAGTACGTC.

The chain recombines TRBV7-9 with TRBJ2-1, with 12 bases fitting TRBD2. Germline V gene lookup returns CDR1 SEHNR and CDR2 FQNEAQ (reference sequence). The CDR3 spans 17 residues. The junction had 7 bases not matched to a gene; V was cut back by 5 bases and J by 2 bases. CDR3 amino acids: CASSLPLAGGTYNEQFF. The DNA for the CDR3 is TGTGCCAGCAGCCTCCCACTAGCGGGAGGCACCTACAATGAGCAGTTCTTC.

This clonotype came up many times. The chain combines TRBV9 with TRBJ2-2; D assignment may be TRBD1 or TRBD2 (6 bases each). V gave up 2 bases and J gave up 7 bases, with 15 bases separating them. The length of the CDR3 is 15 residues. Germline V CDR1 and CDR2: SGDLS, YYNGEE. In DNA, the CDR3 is TGTGCCAGCAGCGTTGGTCGAGGGGGGTTCGGGGAGCTGTTTTTT. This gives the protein CASSVGRGGFGELFF.

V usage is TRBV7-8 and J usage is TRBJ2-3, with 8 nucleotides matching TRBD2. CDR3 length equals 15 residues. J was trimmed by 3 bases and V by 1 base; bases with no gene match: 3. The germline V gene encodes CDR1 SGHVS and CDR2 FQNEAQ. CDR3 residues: CASSLDGRGTDTQYF. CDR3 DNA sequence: TGTGCCAGCAGCTTAGACGGGAGGGGGACAGATACGCAGTATTTT.

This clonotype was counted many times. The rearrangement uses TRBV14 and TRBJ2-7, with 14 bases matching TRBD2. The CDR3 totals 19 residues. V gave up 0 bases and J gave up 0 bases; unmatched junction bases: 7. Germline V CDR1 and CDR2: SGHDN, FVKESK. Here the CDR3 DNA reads TGTGCCAGCAGCCAAGAGGGGACTAGCGGGAGAGCCAGCTCCTACGAGCAGTACTTC. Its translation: CASSQEGTSGRASSYEQYF.

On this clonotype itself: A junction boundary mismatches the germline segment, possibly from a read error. Written as DNA, the CDR3 is TGTGCCGCCAGCAGCCAAATCTTGAGGAAAGAGACCCAGTACTTC. It specifies CAASSQILRKETQYF. The V call is TRBV15, the J call TRBJ2-5, with no clear D. Per the germline V gene, CDR1 is LNHNV and CDR2 is YYDKDF (reference sequence). The CDR3 totals 15 residues.